The 20 T cell receptor beta chains below all came from one sample that was sequenced in a study. TCRdb reanalysed the 5' RACE reads using MiXCR and keeps one entry per CDR3 protein. This table has roughly 56,000 distinct CDR3 sequences, nearly 30% appearing once. Sequencing was done on a sample of tumor-infiltrating naive CD4+ T cells sorted from the breast tumor. Sample subset: naive CD4+ T cells, CD4+CD45RA+CD25-. The source of these receptors is a female donor with breast cancer.

The chain has TRBV20-1 and TRBJ2-5; D gene uncertain. Germline assignment: CDR1 DFQATT and CDR2 SNEGSKA (reference sequence). The CDR3 length is 12 residues. The germline V and J ends were trimmed by 2 bases and 5 bases, with 9 bases remaining between them. The DNA of the CDR3 is TGCAGTGCTAGATCTGACAAGGAGACCCAGTACTTC. The encoded protein is CSARSDKETQYF.

The rearrangement uses TRBV5-1 and TRBJ2-3; TRBD1 is a possible D gene (5 bases). The CDR3 consists of 15 residues. The V gene lost 0 bases and the J gene lost 0 bases, with 8 bases spanning the gap. The germline V gene has CDR1 SGHRS and CDR2 YFSETQ. CDR3 sequence (DNA): TGCGCCAGCAGCTTGGGACAGATGAGCACAGATACGCAGTATTTT. Protein product: CASSLGQMSTDTQYF.

V gene TRBV12-3 or TRBV12-4 combines with J gene TRBJ1-5, with a tentative D call TRBD1 (5 bases). The CDR3 contains 13 residues. V lost 8 bases to trimming and J lost 5 bases, with 13 bases between them. The CDR3 nucleotides are TGTGCCAGCGCCCTACAAGGGGATCAGCCCCAGCATTTT. It yields the protein CASALQGDQPQHF.

In its sample, this clonotype was seen a few times. V is TRBV20-1 and J is TRBJ2-1; TRBD2 agrees at 8 bases. CDR1 DFQATT and CDR2 SNEGSKA come from the germline V gene (reference sequence). The CDR3 consists of 14 residues. J was trimmed by 4 bases and V by 3 bases; bases with no gene match: 5. CDR3: CSASGPSGYNEQFF. As DNA, the CDR3 is TGCAGTGCTAGTGGGCCTAGCGGGTACAATGAGCAGTTCTTC.

In this sample, this clonotype turned up many times. The rearrangement uses TRBV6-5 and TRBJ1-5, with TRBD1 matching over 8 bases. The J segment lost 3 bases and the V segment lost 7 bases, leaving 8 bases of the junction unmatched. The CDR3 totals 15 residues. Per the germline V gene, CDR1 is MNHEY and CDR2 is SVGAGI. The CDR3 region has the DNA TGTGCCAGCAAACCCCGGACAGGGTCCAATCAGCCCCAGCATTTT. This gives the protein CASKPRTGSNQPQHF.

This clonotype was seen more than once but under ten times. J is TRBJ2-6 and V is TRBV6-5; 8 bases fit TRBD2. The CDR3 totals 19 residues. V trimming: 8 bases; J trimming: 0 bases; junction bases outside the gene matches: 15. CDR1 and CDR2 (germline): MNHEY, SVGAGI. The CDR3 loop reads CASGQRITGGNSGANVLTF. Here the CDR3 DNA reads TGTGCCAGCGGACAGAGAATTACGGGAGGGAACTCTGGGGCCAACGTCCTGACTTTC.

The chain combines TRBV7-2 with TRBJ2-7; 8 positions agree with TRBD2. The V and J ends lost 1 base and 7 bases, in that order; junction bases with no gene match: 3. The CDR3 is made up of 13 amino acids. In germline, CDR1 is SGHTA, CDR2 FQGNSA. The CDR3 spells CASSLDGRVEQYF. CDR3 DNA sequence: TGTGCCAGCAGCTTAGACGGGAGGGTTGAGCAGTACTTC.

J is TRBJ1-1 and V is TRBV29-1; 7 bases match TRBD1. Unmatched junction bases numbered 4, after V lost 8 bases and J lost 1 base. CDR1 and CDR2 (germline): SQVTM, ANQGSEA. CDR3 length equals 12 residues. The CDR3 DNA sequence: TGCAGCTCGGGACAGCAGAACACTGAAGCTTTCTTT. Protein sequence: CSSGQQNTEAFF.

In DNA, the CDR3 is TGTGCCAGCAGTTTGGGACAGGGGGTGTACTACGAGCAGTACTTC. Protein sequence: CASSLGQGVYYEQYF. This sequence joins TRBV27 and TRBJ2-7, with 11 positions matching TRBD1. Germline-derived CDR1 and CDR2 are MNHEY and SMNVEV (reference sequence). The CDR3 extends over 15 amino acids. V trimming: 3 bases; J trimming: 3 bases; junction bases outside the gene matches: 4.

Regarding this clonotype: A much larger clone lies one base from this, so it may be a read error. The chain has TRBV7-9 and TRBJ2-5; tentatively, D is TRBD2 (5 bases). CDR1 and CDR2 (germline): SEHNR, FQNEAQ (reference sequence). CDR3 length equals 12 residues. V lost 3 bases and J lost 5, with 7 bases in between. This CDR3 is CASSFGGETQYF. As DNA, the CDR3 is TGTGCCAGCAGCTTCGGCGGGGAGACCCAGTACTTC. Filled out from reference TRBV7-9 and TRBJ2-5, the complete variable domain reads DTGVSQNPRHKITKRGQNVTFRCDPISEHNRLYWYRQTLGQGPEFLTYFQNEAQLEKSRLLSDRFSAERPKGSFSTLEIQRTEQGDSAMYLCASSFGGETQYFGPGTRLLVL.

About this clonotype itself: This sequence may be a read error, since a much larger clone differs from it by one base. J is TRBJ2-1 and V is TRBV10-3; 8 nucleotides match TRBD2. Germline values: CDR1 ENHRY, CDR2 SYGVKD. This CDR3 has 17 residues. With V trimmed by 3 bases and J by 0 bases, 7 bases remained unmatched. DNA of the CDR3: TGTGCCATCAGTGATTTCGGCGGGGGGAGCTCCTACAATGAGCAGTTCTTC. It specifies CAISDFGGGSSYNEQFF.

V usage is TRBV5-1 and J usage is TRBJ2-3; D is undetermined. Germline CDR1 and CDR2: SGHRS and YFSETQ. Trimming left V 3 bases short and J 0 bases short, with 26 bases between. This CDR3 is built from 20 residues. CDR3 nucleotides: TGCGCCAGCAGCTATGGCGTGGGGTTCGGAGCCCAAGCTAGCACAGATACGCAGTATTTT. Amino acid sequence: CASSYGVGFGAQASTDTQYF.

The gene calls are TRBV20-1 and TRBJ2-3; possible D gene TRBD2, 6 bases. The germline V gene encodes CDR1 DFQATT and CDR2 SNEGSKA (reference sequence). Trimming stripped 3 bases from V and 6 bases from J, with 19 bases between. CDR3 size: 15 residues. The CDR3: CSASDPGTGRDTQYF. The CDR3 nucleotides are TGCAGTGCTAGTGATCCCGGGACTGGTAGGGATACGCAGTATTTT.

Regarding this clonotype: One junction end disagrees with the germline gene, perhaps due to a read error. This sequence joins TRBV29-1 and TRBJ2-4; no clear D. Germline V gene data show CDR1 as SQVTM and CDR2 as ANQGSEA. The CDR3 spans 15 residues. CDR3: CSVGYRLLGKSIQYF. CDR3 in DNA: TGCAGCGTTGGCTATAGATTATTGGGCAAAAGCATTCAGTACTTC.

V is TRBV2 and J is TRBJ2-5; 7 bases align to TRBD2. This CDR3 spans 15 amino acids. CDR1 SNHLY and CDR2 FYNNEI come from the germline V gene. V was pared by 2 bases and J by 3 bases, with 6 bases of the junction left unmatched. The DNA for the CDR3 is TGTGCCAGCAGTGAACTCGGACTAGGGGAAGAGACCCAGTACTTC. Translating it yields CASSELGLGEETQYF.

There are a few counts of this clonotype. The gene calls are TRBV12-3 or TRBV12-4 and TRBJ2-3; perhaps TRBD2 as D (5 bases). This CDR3 contains 13 residues. V was trimmed by 8 bases and J by 12 bases, leaving 21 bases between them. The CDR3 nucleotides are TGTGCCAGCGCCTTGATGGACTCGGGGAGCCAGTATTTT. Encoded protein: CASALMDSGSQYF.

The chain uses TRBV5-1 and TRBJ1-4, with D perhaps TRBD1 (6 bases). The CDR3 covers 15 residues. Germline V lookup: CDR1 SGHRS, CDR2 YFSETQ. Trimming removed 7 bases at V and 2 bases at J, with 15 bases between. The CDR3 region has the DNA TGCGCCAGCCACAAAAGCCAGGGGACTAATGAAAAACTGTTTTTT. The encoded protein is CASHKSQGTNEKLFF. The full variable domain, its missing parts supplied by reference TRBV5-1 and TRBJ1-4, is KAGVTQTPRYLIKTRGQQVTLSCSPISGHRSVSWYQQTPGQGLQFLFEYFSETQRNKGNFPGRFSGRQFSNSRSEMNVSTLELGDSALYLCASHKSQGTNEKLFFGSGTQLSVL.

This clonotype showed up just a few times. The V and J genes are TRBV7-8 and TRBJ2-7; no clear D. Germline assignment: CDR1 SGHVS and CDR2 FQNEAQ. With 2 bases removed from V and 0 bases from J, the gap between germline ends came to 8 bases. The CDR3 has 14 amino acids. As DNA, the CDR3 is TGTGCCAGCAGCTTATTGAGGTTCTCCTACGAGCAGTACTTC. Its translation is CASSLLRFSYEQYF.

The chain recombines TRBV11-3 with TRBJ2-1; perhaps D is TRBD1 or TRBD2 (5 bases each). The V gene lost 5 bases and the J gene lost 4 bases, with 15 bases spanning the gap. From germline, CDR1 is SGHNT and CDR2 YENEEA. The CDR3 extends over 15 amino acids. CDR3 DNA sequence: TGTGCCAGCAGCGATAAGCGGACAAATTACAATGAGCAGTTCTTC. Its translation: CASSDKRTNYNEQFF.

V usage is TRBV10-2 and J usage is TRBJ2-1; D is unresolved. V lost 4 bases, J lost 9 bases, and 13 bases lay in between. The CDR3 contains 13 residues. Per the germline V gene, CDR1 is WSHSY and CDR2 is SAAADI. In DNA, the CDR3 is TGCGCCAGCAGTGCCAGCCAGGTGGGTGAGCAGTTCTTC. Protein: CASSASQVGEQFF.